Given below is one T cell receptor (beta chain) in context. Its antigen is undetermined. These data are taken from a study of vaccination effects on CD4 cells after COVID-19. As for the study in general: From a couple of convalescent patients, samples were taken 16 days and one week before vaccination.

Viral peptide pool expansion of antigen-specific CD4+ T cells preceded sequencing in the ViraFEST assay. Cultured cells yielded isolated CD4+ T cells after around 10 days. This individual contracted SARS-CoV-2 between March and December 2020, as verified by PCR. Assay: immunoSEQ multiplex PCR; the TCRdb copy retains only in-frame clones and omits some. The sample has about 22,000 clones; approximately 79% are singletons. In germline, CDR1 is SGHTS, CDR2 YDEGEE. Germline trimming cut 3 bases from V and 2 bases from J; bases unmatched to any gene: 6. This CDR3 comprises 15 residues. The chain joins TRBV5-8 to TRBJ2-3; 7 nucleotides line up with TRBD2. Here the sequenced sample was CD4+ T cells from PBMCs cultured with SARS-CoV-2 spike peptides, taken before COVID-19 vaccination. The receptor comes from a human donor who had a prior SARS-CoV-2 infection. The CDR3 loop reads CASSSGLTDTDTQYF. The DNA for the CDR3 is TGTGCCAGCAGCTCGGGACTAACCGACACAGATACGCAGTATTTT.